This TCR beta chain was recovered during a study of T cells in narcolepsy. Assay: immunoSEQ multiplex PCR; the TCRdb copy retains only in-frame clones and omits some. The sample has tens of thousands of clones; 78% are singletons. This clone was observed once. The CDR3 end shows no conserved phenylalanine or tryptophan, and so a read error is likely. The CDR3 has 11 amino acids. Germline CDR1 MDHEN, CDR2 SYDVKM. V lost 6 bases, J lost 5 bases, and 7 bases lay in between. This receptor was taken from a human donor with narcolepsy. This chain joins TRBV28 and TRBJ1-2; D gene uncertain. Sequencing was carried out using CD45RA- memory CD4+ T cells from PBMCs. This CDR3 is CASRGNYGYTL. In DNA, the CDR3 is TGTGCCAGCAGGGGAAATTATGGCTACACCCTC.